A single sample is the source of the 21 T cell receptor beta chains below, sequenced in a study of cytomegalovirus exposure and HLA in healthy donors. It was with 60 Vbeta and 13 Jbeta primers that the PCR ran. Sequencing used immunoSEQ multiplex PCR; TCRdb keeps in-frame clones, though not all of them. The sample includes 70,000 to 100,000 clones. The sample was PBMCs. The receptors originated from a man aged 18 to 29 in good health and CMV-seropositive.

J is TRBJ2-7 and V is TRBV27, with D possibly matching TRBD1 (6 bases). CDR3 length: 14 amino acids. The V gene lost 5 bases and the J gene lost 11 bases, with 22 bases spanning the gap. The germline V gene has CDR1 MNHEY and CDR2 SMNVEV (reference sequence). The CDR3 loop reads CASSLFSGTPREYF. CDR3 coding DNA: TGTGCCAGCAGTCTCTTCTCCGGGACACCCAGAGAGTACTTC.

CDR3 loop: CASSQDLDRGYADTQYF. CDR3 nucleotides: TGCGCCAGCAGCCAAGATCTTGACAGGGGGTATGCAGATACGCAGTATTTT. V and J are TRBV4-1 and TRBJ2-3; 9 bases are a match to TRBD1. Germline V CDR1 and CDR2: MGHRA, YSYEKL. The V segment lost 0 bases and the J segment 4 bases; nucleotides outside the gene matches: 8. The CDR3 sequence is 17 residues long.

The chain recombines TRBV5-6 with TRBJ1-1; a weak D match, TRBD1 (6 bases). This CDR3 spans 13 amino acids. Trimming shortened V by 4 bases and J by 6 bases, and 13 bases separated the two germline ends. Germline V gives CDR1 SGHDT, CDR2 YYEEEE. The CDR3 region is CASSHQGRAEAFF. CDR3 in DNA: TGTGCCAGCAGCCACCAGGGGAGGGCTGAAGCTTTCTTT. The full variable domain, completed using reference TRBV5-6 and TRBJ1-1, is DAGVTQSPTHLIKTRGQQVTLRCSPKSGHDTVSWYQQALGQGPQFIFQYYEEEERQRGNFPDRFSGHQFPNYSSELNVNALLLGDSALYLCASSHQGRAEAFFGQGTRLTVV.

This chain links TRBV2 with TRBJ2-7; TRBD1 matches 8 bases. The CDR3 has 14 residues. V shed 5 bases and J 2 bases; nucleotides not matched to a gene: 5. Germline CDR1 SNHLY, CDR2 FYNNEI. The CDR3 nucleotides are TGTGCCAGCAGTTTCCGGGACAGGACCTACGAGCAGTACTTC. This sequence encodes CASSFRDRTYEQYF.

The chain combines TRBV14 with TRBJ1-4; no clear D. Germline V gene lookup returns CDR1 SGHDN and CDR2 FVKESK. The CDR3 is made up of 16 amino acids. Trimming cost V 0 bases and J 0 bases, with 8 bases left between them. The CDR3 DNA reads as TGTGCCAGCAGCCAAGAAATCTTTGCAACTAATGAAAAACTGTTTTTT. Protein: CASSQEIFATNEKLFF.

The rearrangement links TRBV11-3 to TRBJ1-2; D ambiguous. Germline V gene lookup returns CDR1 SGHNT and CDR2 YENEEA. Trimming cost V 5 bases and J 7 bases, with 8 bases left between them. The CDR3 is 11 residues long. Here the CDR3 reads CASSRRGGYTF. The CDR3 bases are TGTGCCAGCAGCCGTCGGGGTGGCTACACCTTC.

The gene calls are TRBV6-5 and TRBJ1-1; D gene uncertain. The CDR3 is made up of 12 amino acids. Trimming left V 3 bases short and J 7 bases short, with 9 bases between. Germline loops: CDR1 MNHEY, CDR2 SVGAGI. The CDR3 loop is CASSYLSGEAFF. CDR3 coding DNA: TGTGCCAGCAGTTATCTCAGCGGTGAAGCTTTCTTT.

This chain uses TRBV9 with TRBJ1-2, with unresolved D. Between the trimmed V and J ends, which lost 0 bases and 5 bases, there was a span of 11 bases. Germline assignment: CDR1 SGDLS and CDR2 YYNGEE. This CDR3 contains 14 residues. As DNA, the CDR3 is TGTGCCAGCAGCGTAGGAGCAGGTGCATATGGCTACACCTTC. The encoded protein is CASSVGAGAYGYTF.

The chain is built from TRBV2 and TRBJ2-7; 8 nucleotides line up with TRBD1. The CDR3 runs to 14 residues. The V segment lost 5 bases and the J segment 1 base; nucleotides outside the gene matches: 4. The germline CDR1 and CDR2 sequences are SNHLY and FYNNEI. The CDR3 here is CASSLTGASYEQYF. The DNA for the CDR3 is TGTGCCAGCAGTCTGACAGGGGCTTCCTACGAGCAGTACTTC.

Worth noting for this clone: A junction end diverges from the germline sequence, so it may reflect a read error. The V call is TRBV2, the J call TRBJ2-4, with 9 positions matching TRBD1. CDR3 length equals 14 residues. Germline CDR1 reads SNHLY; CDR2 reads FYNNEI. The CDR3, as DNA: TGTGCCAGCAGCCCCTCCTTTACCGGGACAGGGTGGAACTTC. As protein: CASSPSFTGTGWNF.

The chain joins TRBV5-6 to TRBJ1-5; D gene uncertain. This CDR3 is 8 amino acids long. V was shortened by 10 bases and J by 11 bases, with 7 bases between the two germline ends. Germline CDR1 is SGHDT and CDR2 is YYEEEE. The CDR3 reads CALRAQHF. DNA for the CDR3: TGTGCCCTCCGGGCCCAGCATTTT.

This chain links TRBV9 with TRBJ1-1, with D possibly being TRBD1 (6 bases). The V end lost 0 bases, the J end lost 5 bases, and 11 bases lay between the germline ends. Germline V gene data show CDR1 as SGDLS and CDR2 as YYNGEE. The CDR3 is 14 amino acids. DNA for the CDR3: TGTGCCAGCAGCGTAGGGCAGGGGTTAACTGAAGCTTTCTTT. Protein product: CASSVGQGLTEAFF. Supplemented by reference TRBV9 and TRBJ1-1, the full variable domain reads DSGVTQTPKHLITATGQRVTLRCSPRSGDLSVYWYQQSLDQGLQFLIQYYNGEERAKGNILERFSAQQFPDLHSELNLSSLELGDSALYFCASSVGQGLTEAFFGQGTRLTVV.

The chain links TRBV5-6 to TRBJ2-1, with TRBD1 matching 9 bases. Germline CDR1 reads SGHDT; CDR2 reads YYEEEE. This CDR3 comprises 16 residues. V lost 4 bases, J lost 2 bases, and 7 bases stayed unmatched. The CDR3 region has the DNA TGTGCCAGCAGCCTAAGACAGGGGGGACCCTACAATGAGCAGTTCTTC. Translated, it gives CASSLRQGGPYNEQFF.

This chain uses TRBV30 with TRBJ1-1; tentatively, D is TRBD1 (5 bases). The germline V and J ends were trimmed by 2 bases and 6 bases, with 13 bases remaining between them. Per the germline V gene, CDR1 is GTSNPN and CDR2 is SVGIG (reference sequence). This CDR3 comprises 13 residues. The CDR3 reads CAWSPGGEAEAFF. CDR3 coding DNA: TGTGCCTGGAGTCCCGGGGGAGAAGCTGAAGCTTTCTTT.

The chain joins TRBV28 to TRBJ2-7; D is ambiguous. CDR3 length equals 11 residues. The germline V gene has CDR1 MDHEN and CDR2 SYDVKM. The V end lost 10 bases, the J end lost 3 bases, and 10 bases lay between the germline ends. This CDR3 reads CATLQYYEQYF. CDR3 DNA: TGTGCCACCCTCCAGTACTACGAGCAGTACTTC.

This sequence joins TRBV4-1 and TRBJ1-1; no clear D gene. This CDR3 has 14 amino acids. Germline CDR1 reads MGHRA; CDR2 reads YSYEKL. Trimming shortened V by 0 bases and J by 1 base, and 6 bases separated the two germline ends. This CDR3 reads CASSQDISNTEAFF. The DNA of the CDR3 is TGCGCCAGCAGCCAAGATATCTCGAACACTGAAGCTTTCTTT.

The chain links TRBV28 to TRBJ2-6; 7 positions agree with TRBD1. The germline CDR1 and CDR2 sequences are MDHEN and SYDVKM. The CDR3 is 20 amino acids. The ends lost 5 bases at V and 1 base at J; junction bases unmatched: 17. CDR3 sequence (DNA): TGTGCCAGCAGTAGAAGAGCCTGGACAGGCTTCTTATCTGGGGCCAACGTCCTGACTTTC. Its translation is CASSRRAWTGFLSGANVLTF.

V is TRBV13 and J is TRBJ1-1, with TRBD1 as a possible D gene (6 bases). CDR1 PRHDT and CDR2 FYEKMQ come from the germline V gene (reference sequence). CDR3 size: 15 residues. Trimming shortened V by 5 bases and J by 1 base, and 14 bases separated the two germline ends. The CDR3 DNA is TGTGCCAGCAGCGCCCGGGGACACTCGAACACTGAAGCTTTCTTT. This encodes CASSARGHSNTEAFF.

The chain employs TRBV13 and TRBJ2-6; D is unresolved. CDR1 and CDR2 from the germline V gene are PRHDT and FYEKMQ (reference sequence). Trimming took off 6 bases at V and 4 bases at J, with 10 bases between the two ends. This CDR3 contains 14 residues. For the CDR3, the DNA is TGTGCCAGCAGTTACAAACCCGGGGCCAACGTCCTGACTTTC. This gives the protein CASSYKPGANVLTF.

The chain couples TRBV28 to TRBJ1-2; 12 nucleotides align to TRBD1. V lost 4 bases and J lost 4; bases outside the gene matches: 7. The CDR3 covers 16 residues. Germline CDR1 reads MDHEN; CDR2 reads SYDVKM. CDR3 loop: CASSSPGTGGFYGYTF. The CDR3 DNA sequence: TGTGCCAGCAGTTCGCCCGGGACAGGGGGCTTCTATGGCTACACCTTC.

The chain has TRBV19 and TRBJ1-2; 7 bases are a match to TRBD1. V dropped 3 bases and J dropped 6; count of bases not matched to a gene: 10. The germline CDR1 and CDR2 sequences are LNHDA and SQIVND (reference sequence). This CDR3 is built from 15 residues. This CDR3 is CASSMAGTATNGYTF. The CDR3 nucleotides are TGTGCCAGTAGTATGGCCGGGACAGCTACGAATGGCTACACCTTC.